This TCR beta chain is drawn from a study of shared clonotypes between healthy human individuals. Study in general: CD4 naive cells filled three plates per donor, CD4 memory three, CD8 naive two and CD8 memory one.

In the original analysis: Sequence data from immunoSEQ were junction-only and lacked quality scores; consequently, filtering differed. Assay: immunoSEQ multiplex PCR; the TCRdb copy retains only in-frame clones and omits some. The V and J calls and clone size were taken over from that table, and D and trimming were inferred from the DNA. The sample holds approximately 980,000 clones, 60% to 85% seen once. Overall study findings and caveats: A handful of donors showed sharing of about 4.7% of naive CD4 clonotypes.

Details on this clone: Its antigen is unknown.

Each sample came from a Caucasian adult donor living in Nashville, Tennessee. This TCR was sampled from a man between 18 and 35 years old in good health. What was sequenced was memory CD4+ T cells sorted from blood. Described subset: CD45RA-negative fraction.

The CDR3, as DNA: TGTGCCAGCAGCCTATTCGACAGGGCGGGCGGCTACACCTTC. This translates into CASSLFDRAGGYTF. The chain has TRBV11-3 and TRBJ1-2, with 7 bases matching TRBD1. J was trimmed by 8 bases and V by 5 bases; bases with no gene match: 11. Germline CDR1 and CDR2: SGHNT and YENEEA. This CDR3 spans 14 amino acids.